This is a list of T cell receptor beta chains from one sample in a study of T cell changes during pregnancy in multiple sclerosis. Generated by immunoSEQ multiplex PCR, the TCRdb table keeps only in-frame clones and is missing some. The sample records tens of thousands of clones, about 88% being singletons. Sequencing used CD4+ T cells from peripheral blood mononuclear cells, obtained in the first trimester of pregnancy. Receptor source: a female donor in good health, enrolled as a control in a pregnancy study. Both conserved end residues are part of each CDR3. Each record gives: clone size, J gene, D gene, V gene, CDR3 DNA, CDR3 protein. A D gene is named only where the DNA matches it firmly. Part of the rows lack a size; the others show once, few, many or a class for expanded clones.

- TRBJ1-1 - TRBV9 TGTGCCAGCAGCGTAGAGCCAGGCCAGGGGGCTTTCTTT CASSVEPGQGAFF
few TRBJ1-2 - TRBV18 TGTGCCAGCTCACCAGTACAGGGTCATGGCTACACCTTC CASSPVQGHGYTF
few TRBJ2-6 - TRBV9 TGTGCCAGCAGCGTAGGGCAGGGCACTGGGGCCAACGTCCTGACTTTC CASSVGQGTGANVLTF
- TRBJ1-3 - TRBV6-5 TGTGCCAGCAGTTACGGCGGCACCATATATTTT CASSYGGTIYF
few TRBJ2-2 TRBD2 TRBV19 TGTGCCAGTAGGGAAAGGGAGGGCCTCGGGGAGCTGTTTTTT CASREREGLGELFF
- TRBJ1-5 - TRBV6-1 TGTGCCAGCAGATCGTGGGGAGACAATCAGCCCCAGCATTTT CASRSWGDNQPQHF
- TRBJ2-5 TRBD2 TRBV10-1 TGCGCCAGCAGTGACCCGGGACTAGCGGGAGAGACCCAGTACTTC CASSDPGLAGETQYF
- TRBJ2-1 TRBD2 TRBV27 TGTGCCAGCAGTTTACAAGCGGGAAGGTCCAATGAGCAGTTCTTC CASSLQAGRSNEQFF
- TRBJ1-4 TRBD1 TRBV9 TGTGCCAGCAGTGCCGGGACAGGGATAGAAGGACTGTTTTTT CASSAGTGIEGLFF
- TRBJ2-3 TRBD2 TRBV5-1 TGCGCCAGCAGTAACCTAGCGGGGGGCTCGACAGATACGCAGTATTTT CASSNLAGGSTDTQYF
- TRBJ2-7 - TRBV27 TGTGCCAGCGGCCGACAGTTAAACGAGCAGTACTTC CASGRQLNEQYF
- TRBJ2-3 TRBD2 TRBV19 TGTGCCAGTAGTCGCGGCGGGACTAGCGGAGAAAGGGATACGCAGTATTTT CASSRGGTSGERDTQYF
- TRBJ2-3 - TRBV19 TGTGCCAGTAGGGTCCAGGCCTCTAGCACAGATACGCAGTATTTT CASRVQASSTDTQYF
- TRBJ2-5 - TRBV2 TGTGCCAGCAGTCCACGCCGGACAAAGACGCAAGAGACCCAGTACTTC CASSPRRTKTQETQYF
- TRBJ2-7 TRBD2 TRBV5-1 TGCGCCAGCCGACTAGCGGAGCTAGTAGGCTACGAGCAGTACTTC CASRLAELVGYEQYF
once TRBJ2-3 TRBD2 TRBV9 TGTGCCAGCAGCGCCTCTAGCGGTAGCACAGATACGCAGTATTTT CASSASSGSTDTQYF
- TRBJ2-2 TRBD2 TRBV5-1 TGCGCCAGCAGCTTGGCGGGACTAGCGGGAGGCGGGGAGCTGTTTTTT CASSLAGLAGGGELFF
- TRBJ1-3 TRBD1 TRBV18 TGTGCCAGCTCACCTGCGACAGGGACTGGAAACACCATATATTTT CASSPATGTGNTIYF
once TRBJ2-5 TRBD1 TRBV5-4 TGTGCCAGCAGCTTGGGACAGGGAGAGACCCAGTACTTC CASSLGQGETQYF
- TRBJ2-1 - TRBV9 TGTGCCAGCAGCGTAGCGACAGGTGGTCTGGGTGAGCAGTTCTTC CASSVATGGLGEQFF
- TRBJ2-3 - TRBV7-9 TGTGCCAGCAGCTCTGGGGCTAGCGCAGATACGCAGTATTTT CASSSGASADTQYF
- TRBJ2-7 TRBD1 TRBV20-1 TGCAGTGCTAGGGGACAGAGGGAGCAGTACTTC CSARGQREQYF
- TRBJ2-5 TRBD2 TRBV5-1 TGCGCCAGCAGCAGGGATGGGCAGCGGGGAGCCCAAGAGACCCAGTACTTC CASSRDGQRGAQETQYF
- TRBJ1-2 - TRBV29-1 TGCAGCGTCGAGGGGGAGTCAGGCTACACCTTC CSVEGESGYTF
once TRBJ1-1 TRBD1 TRBV6-6 TGTGCCAGCAGTTACACGCAGGGACAGGGCATTTTT CASSYTQGQGIF
- TRBJ2-1 TRBD2 TRBV14 TGTGCCAGCAGCCAAGTGGCGGGGGGAGAGCAGTTCTTC CASSQVAGGEQFF
- TRBJ2-7 - TRBV7-2 TGTGCCAGCAGCTTAGGAGGGAGTCGGTACGAGCAGTACTTC CASSLGGSRYEQYF
- TRBJ1-1 - TRBV5-1 TGCGCCAGCAGCCGCCTGACAGGGAACACTGAAGCTTTCTTT CASSRLTGNTEAFF
- TRBJ2-5 TRBD1 TRBV28 TGTGCCAGCAGCACGGACAGGGGGCGAGAAGAGACCCAGTACTTC CASSTDRGREETQYF
- TRBJ2-1 TRBD1 TRBV6-6 TGTGCCAGCAGCCCCCTCGGGACAGGGGCCAATGAGCAGTTCTTC CASSPLGTGANEQFF
- TRBJ2-3 - TRBV7-8 TGTGCCAGCAGTCTGCGAGATACGCAGTATTTT CASSLRDTQYF
- TRBJ1-6 TRBD1 TRBV5-6 TGTGCCAGCAGCAAGTTCCGGGACAGGGTAGGGTCACCCCTCCACTTT CASSKFRDRVGSPLHF
- TRBJ2-1 TRBD2 TRBV7-2 TGTGCCAGCAGCCCGGGACTAGCGGGGGGTGAGCAGTTCTTC CASSPGLAGGEQFF
- TRBJ2-7 - TRBV27 TGTGCCAGCAGCTCCTCCTACGAGCAGTACTTC CASSSSYEQYF
- TRBJ1-5 - TRBV28 TGTGCCAGCAGTTTTCGCGGCAGTCAGCCCCAGCATTTT CASSFRGSQPQHF
- TRBJ2-1 - TRBV4-2 TGTGCCAGCAGCCCCCGGCGGGTTAGCTCCTACAATGAGCAGTTCTTC CASSPRRVSSYNEQFF
once TRBJ2-2 - TRBV7-3 TGTGCCAGCAGCTTGAGCTCGGCGAACACCGGGGAGCTGTTTTTT CASSLSSANTGELFF
- TRBJ2-7 - TRBV11-2 TGTGCCAGCAGCCCCCCCTCTCGAGCCTCAGGGAACTACGAGCAGTACTTC CASSPPSRASGNYEQYF
- TRBJ1-2 TRBD1 TRBV7-2 TGTGCCAGCAGCTCGACAGGGGGGTATGGCTACACCTTC CASSSTGGYGYTF
- TRBJ1-1 TRBD1 TRBV5-1 TGCGCCAGCAGCTTCTTGACAGGGTTGAACACTGAAGCTTTCTTT CASSFLTGLNTEAFF
- TRBJ2-1 TRBD2 TRBV30 TGTGCCTGGAGCCGCTCGGGGACTAGCGGGAGTTACAATGAGCAGTTCTTC CAWSRSGTSGSYNEQFF
- TRBJ2-2 - TRBV27 TGTGCCAGCGGCCCCTATGGACTCCTCGCGAACACCGGGGAGCTGTTTTTT CASGPYGLLANTGELFF
- TRBJ2-3 TRBD1 TRBV4-1 TGCGCCAGCAGCCAAGAACGAGGGCAGGGGGCCAGGACAGATACGCAGTATTTT CASSQERGQGARTDTQYF
- TRBJ1-4 - TRBV4-1 TGCGCCAGCAGCCAAGATGGCACGGGAGGGGATGAAAAACTGTTTTTT CASSQDGTGGDEKLFF
few TRBJ1-2 - TRBV7-9 TGTGCCAGCAGCTTCGACAGAAACTATGGCTACACCTTC CASSFDRNYGYTF
- TRBJ1-1 - TRBV7-7 TGTGCTAGCAGCTTAAGGAGAGACACTGAAGCTTTCTTT CASSLRRDTEAFF
- TRBJ2-3 - TRBV5-1 TGCGCCAGCAGTTCGGGGGTTGCAGATACGCAGTATTTT CASSSGVADTQYF
- TRBJ2-2 - TRBV6-1 TGTGCCAGCAAGGAGGGGTTGAACACCGGGGAGCTGTTTTTT CASKEGLNTGELFF
- TRBJ1-1 TRBD1 TRBV7-9 TGTGCCAGCAGCCTCGGACAGGGGCAGGCTGAAGCTTTCTTT CASSLGQGQAEAFF
- TRBJ2-5 TRBD2 TRBV19 TGTGCCACTAAGGGACTCCTCTTTGGACTAGCGGGGGAACAAGAGACCCAGTACTTC CATKGLLFGLAGEQETQYF
- TRBJ1-4 - TRBV30 TGTGCCTGGAGTGTAGGGCAGGGTTGGGAAAAACTGTTTTTT CAWSVGQGWEKLFF
- TRBJ2-7 TRBD1 TRBV6-6 TGTGCCAGCTCCGGGACAGGCTACGAGCAGTACTTC CASSGTGYEQYF